This TCR beta chain was observed in a study of cytomegalovirus exposure and HLA in healthy donors. Study outcomes and limitations: Among TCR beta chains, those listed as cytomegalovirus-associated numbered around 180. Being indistinguishable, some V segments were excluded, TRBV6-2 and TRBV6-3 among them.

The study ran its PCR with 60 Vbeta and 13 Jbeta primers. The table came from immunoSEQ multiplex PCR; TCRdb's copy has only in-frame clones and leaves some out. The sample contains some 97,000 clones, roughly four fifths of which appear only once. As for this clone: Its antigen is unidentified.

The CDR3 consists of 16 residues. From germline, CDR1 is MNHNS and CDR2 SASEGT. With V trimmed by 3 bases and J by 1 base, 7 bases remained unmatched. Sequencing was performed on PBMCs. This TCR was recovered from a male donor in good health and CMV-seropositive. This chain connects TRBV6-1 to TRBJ1-2; TRBD1 aligns across 8 bases. The DNA for the CDR3 is TGTGCCAGCAGTGATGTTGGGGACAGGAGTAACTATGGCTACACCTTC. This encodes CASSDVGDRSNYGYTF.